What follows describes a single TCR beta chain. Its specificity is unknown. TCRdb reprocessed the reads via MiXCR and lists one record per CDR3 protein. The table has roughly 340,000 distinct CDR3 sequences, almost 30% seen once. The sample originates from a study of T cell repertoires in cytomegalovirus infection. Germline loops: CDR1 LGHDT, CDR2 YNNKEL (reference sequence). The CDR3 runs to 16 residues. The V gene end was trimmed by 4 bases and the J gene end by 4 bases; junction bases not matched to a gene: 11. The genes are TRBV3-1 and TRBJ2-7; 9 bases fit TRBD2. Sequencing used cultured PBMCs, obtained from culture after CMV antigen stimulation. The clonotype comes from a human donor in good health (CMV status not recorded). Some clones in this sample may be carry-over from other donors' samples. The CDR3 coding sequence is TGTGCCAGCAGCCCAGGTGGCGGGGGGGCCGCGTACGAGCAGTACTTC. It encodes CASSPGGGGAAYEQYF.